The source of this TCR beta chain is a study of blood T cell repertoires in COVID-19. Study as a whole: The samples span acute and convalescent COVID-19 from the United States, Italy and Spain.

Generated by immunoSEQ multiplex PCR, the TCRdb table keeps only in-frame clones and is missing some. The sample includes 150,000 or so clones, less than 90% seen only once; the top ten take about 1.2%. All enrollees were roughly 18 to 95 years old and from 20 to 30 US areas. Participants reported their clinical history, and cohort assignment relied on those reports. With V trimmed by 3 bases and J by 8 bases, 9 bases remained unmatched. The germline V gene has CDR1 KGHDR and CDR2 SFDVKD. The CDR3 loop spans 15 amino acids. The receptor's source is a human donor with acute COVID-19. The donor label of this sample is uncertain. The sequenced sample was PBMCs or T cells enriched from blood (not recorded which). J is TRBJ2-1 and V is TRBV24-1; 7 bases are a match to TRBD2. The CDR3 loop is CATSDPGTTNDEQFF. CDR3 DNA: TGTGCCACCAGTGATCCCGGGACTACGAACGATGAGCAGTTCTTC.